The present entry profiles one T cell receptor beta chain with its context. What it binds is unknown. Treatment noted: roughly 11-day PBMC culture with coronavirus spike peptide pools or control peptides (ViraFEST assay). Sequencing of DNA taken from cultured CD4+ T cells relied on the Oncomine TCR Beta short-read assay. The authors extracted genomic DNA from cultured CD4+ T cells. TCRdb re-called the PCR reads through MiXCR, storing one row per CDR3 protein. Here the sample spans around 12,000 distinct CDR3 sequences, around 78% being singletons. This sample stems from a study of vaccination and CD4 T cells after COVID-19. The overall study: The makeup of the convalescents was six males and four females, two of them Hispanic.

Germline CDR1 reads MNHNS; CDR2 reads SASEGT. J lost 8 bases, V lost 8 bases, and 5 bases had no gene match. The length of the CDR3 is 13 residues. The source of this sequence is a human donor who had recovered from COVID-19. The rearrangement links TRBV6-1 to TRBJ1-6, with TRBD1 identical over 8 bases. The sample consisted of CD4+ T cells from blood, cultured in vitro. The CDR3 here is CASLDRDYSPLHF. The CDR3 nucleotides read TGTGCCAGCTTGGACAGGGACTATTCACCCCTCCACTTT.